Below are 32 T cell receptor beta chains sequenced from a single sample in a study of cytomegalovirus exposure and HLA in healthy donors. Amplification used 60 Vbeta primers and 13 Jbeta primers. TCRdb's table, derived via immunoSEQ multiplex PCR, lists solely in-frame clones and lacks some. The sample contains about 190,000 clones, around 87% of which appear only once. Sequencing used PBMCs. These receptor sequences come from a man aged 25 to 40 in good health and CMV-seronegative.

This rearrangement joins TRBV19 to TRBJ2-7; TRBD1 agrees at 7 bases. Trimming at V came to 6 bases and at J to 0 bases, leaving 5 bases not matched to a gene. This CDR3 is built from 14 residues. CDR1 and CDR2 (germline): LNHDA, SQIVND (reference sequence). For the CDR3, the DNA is TGTGCCAGTAGCTCAGGGGGAATCTCCTACGAGCAGTACTTC. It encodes CASSSGGISYEQYF.

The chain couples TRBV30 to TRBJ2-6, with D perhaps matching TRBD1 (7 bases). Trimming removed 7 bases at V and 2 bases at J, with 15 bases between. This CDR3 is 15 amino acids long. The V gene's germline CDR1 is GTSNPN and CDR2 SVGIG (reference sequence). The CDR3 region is CALTGTSTGANVLTF. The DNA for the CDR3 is TGTGCCTTGACAGGGACTTCGACTGGGGCCAACGTCCTGACTTTC.

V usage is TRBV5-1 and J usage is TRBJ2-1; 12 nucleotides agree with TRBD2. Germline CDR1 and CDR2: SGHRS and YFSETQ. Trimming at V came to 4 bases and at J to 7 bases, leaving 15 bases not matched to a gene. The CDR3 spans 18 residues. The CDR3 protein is CASSPEMLAGGPGNEQFF. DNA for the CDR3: TGCGCCAGCAGCCCGGAAATGCTAGCGGGAGGGCCGGGTAATGAGCAGTTCTTC.

The CDR3 sequence is CASSENRADYGYTF. The DNA of the CDR3 is TGTGCCAGCAGTGAAAACAGGGCGGACTATGGCTACACCTTC. V and J are TRBV2 and TRBJ1-2; possibly TRBD1 for D (6 bases). CDR3 length: 14 residues. Looked up from germline, CDR1 is SNHLY and CDR2 is FYNNEI. Trimming stripped 2 bases from V and 3 bases from J, with 10 bases between.

The CDR3 DNA is TGTGCCAGCAGTTTGTCCGTGGGCTTGGATAAACTGTTTTTT. Its protein product is CASSLSVGLDKLFF. J is TRBJ1-4 and V is TRBV21-1; whether TRBD1, the table's D call, matches the DNA was not checked. TRBV21-1 corresponds to a pseudogene. The CDR3 spans 14 residues.

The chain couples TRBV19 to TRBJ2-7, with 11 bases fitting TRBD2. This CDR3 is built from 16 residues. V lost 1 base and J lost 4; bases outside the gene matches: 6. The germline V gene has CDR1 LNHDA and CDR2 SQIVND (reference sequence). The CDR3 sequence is CASSIAGTSGVYEQYF. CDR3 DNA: TGTGCCAGTAGTATAGCCGGGACTAGCGGTGTGTACGAGCAGTACTTC.

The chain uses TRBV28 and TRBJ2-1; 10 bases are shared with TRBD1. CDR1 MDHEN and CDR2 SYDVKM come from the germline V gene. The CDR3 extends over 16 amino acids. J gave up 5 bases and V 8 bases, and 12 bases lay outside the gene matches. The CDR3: CASLTGGAEGDNEQFF. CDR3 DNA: TGTGCCAGCCTGACAGGGGGCGCAGAAGGGGACAATGAGCAGTTCTTC.

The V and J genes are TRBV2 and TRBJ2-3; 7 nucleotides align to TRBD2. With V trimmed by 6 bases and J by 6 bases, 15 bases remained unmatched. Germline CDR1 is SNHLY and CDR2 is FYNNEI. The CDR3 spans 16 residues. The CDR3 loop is CASSQRWASGEDTQYF. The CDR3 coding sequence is TGTGCCAGCAGCCAGCGCTGGGCTAGCGGCGAGGATACGCAGTATTTT.

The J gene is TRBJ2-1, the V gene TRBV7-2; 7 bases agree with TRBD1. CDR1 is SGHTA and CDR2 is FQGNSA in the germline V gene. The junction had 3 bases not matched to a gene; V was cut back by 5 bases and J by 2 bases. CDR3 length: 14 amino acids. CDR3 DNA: TGTGCCAGCAGCCGACAGGGAACCTACAATGAGCAGTTCTTC. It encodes CASSRQGTYNEQFF.

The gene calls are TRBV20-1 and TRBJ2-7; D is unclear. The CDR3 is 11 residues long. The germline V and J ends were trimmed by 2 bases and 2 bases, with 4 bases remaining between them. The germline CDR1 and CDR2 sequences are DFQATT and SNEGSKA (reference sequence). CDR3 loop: CSARSTYEQYF. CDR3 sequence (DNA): TGCAGTGCTAGATCCACCTACGAGCAGTACTTC.

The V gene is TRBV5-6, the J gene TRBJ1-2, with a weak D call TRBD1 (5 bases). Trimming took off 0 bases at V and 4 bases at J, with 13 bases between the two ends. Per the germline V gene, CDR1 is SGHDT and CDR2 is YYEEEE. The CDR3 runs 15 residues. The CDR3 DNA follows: TGTGCCAGCAGCTTGGCCCAGGGTTACGGCTATGGCTACACCTTC. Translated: CASSLAQGYGYGYTF. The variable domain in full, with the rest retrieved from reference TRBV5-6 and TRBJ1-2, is DAGVTQSPTHLIKTRGQQVTLRCSPKSGHDTVSWYQQALGQGPQFIFQYYEEEERQRGNFPDRFSGHQFPNYSSELNVNALLLGDSALYLCASSLAQGYGYGYTFGSGTRLTVV.

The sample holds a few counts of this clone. CDR3 DNA sequence: TGCGCCAGCAGCTTTAGTGGGAGTCCCACAGATACGCAGTATTTT. Its translation: CASSFSGSPTDTQYF. The chain joins TRBV5-1 to TRBJ2-3, with D possibly being TRBD2 (5 bases). The CDR3 spans 15 residues. In germline, CDR1 is SGHRS, CDR2 YFSETQ. The V end lost 2 bases, the J end lost 2 bases, and 12 bases lay between the germline ends.

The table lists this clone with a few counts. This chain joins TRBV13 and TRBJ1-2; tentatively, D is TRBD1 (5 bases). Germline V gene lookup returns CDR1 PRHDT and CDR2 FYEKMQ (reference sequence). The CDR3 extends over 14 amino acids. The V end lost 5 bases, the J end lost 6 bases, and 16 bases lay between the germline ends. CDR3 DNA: TGTGCCAGCAGCACACCGACGGGGGTCGATGGCTACACCTTC. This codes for CASSTPTGVDGYTF.

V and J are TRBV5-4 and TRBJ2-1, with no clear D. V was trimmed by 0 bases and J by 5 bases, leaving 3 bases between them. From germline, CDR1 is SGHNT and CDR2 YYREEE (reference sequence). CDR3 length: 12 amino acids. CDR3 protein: CASSLANNEQFF. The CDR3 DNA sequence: TGTGCCAGCAGCTTGGCAAACAATGAGCAGTTCTTC.

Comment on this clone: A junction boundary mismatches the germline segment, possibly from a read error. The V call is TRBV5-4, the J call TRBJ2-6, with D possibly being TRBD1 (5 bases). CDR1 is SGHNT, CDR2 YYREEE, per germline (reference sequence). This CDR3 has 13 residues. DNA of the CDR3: TGTGCCAGCAGCTACTCTGGGGCCAACGGCCTGACTTTC. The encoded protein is CASSYSGANGLTF.

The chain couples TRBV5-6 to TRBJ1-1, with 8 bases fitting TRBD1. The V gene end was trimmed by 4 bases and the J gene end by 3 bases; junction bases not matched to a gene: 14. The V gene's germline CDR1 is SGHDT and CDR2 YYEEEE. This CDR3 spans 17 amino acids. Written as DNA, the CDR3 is TGTGCCAGCAGCCGGGACAGGAGATACCCAGGGGACACTGAAGCTTTCTTT. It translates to CASSRDRRYPGDTEAFF.

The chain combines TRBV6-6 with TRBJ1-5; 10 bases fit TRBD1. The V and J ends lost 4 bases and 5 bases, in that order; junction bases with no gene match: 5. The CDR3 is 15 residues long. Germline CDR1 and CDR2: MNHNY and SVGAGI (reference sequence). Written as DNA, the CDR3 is TGTGCCAGCAGTTGGGGACAGGGGTTCGATCAGCCCCAGCATTTT. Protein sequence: CASSWGQGFDQPQHF.

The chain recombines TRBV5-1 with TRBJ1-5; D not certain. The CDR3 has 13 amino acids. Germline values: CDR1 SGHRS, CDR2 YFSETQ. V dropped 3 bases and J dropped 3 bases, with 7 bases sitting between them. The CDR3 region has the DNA TGCGCCAGCAGCTACGGTTCCAATCAGCCCCAGCATTTT. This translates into CASSYGSNQPQHF.

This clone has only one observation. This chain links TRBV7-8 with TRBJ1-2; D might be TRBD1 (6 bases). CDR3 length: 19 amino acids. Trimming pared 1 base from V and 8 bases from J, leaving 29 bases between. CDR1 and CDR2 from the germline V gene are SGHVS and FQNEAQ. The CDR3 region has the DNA TGTGCCAGCAGCTTAGATATTGGGCCATGGGGGGGCTCTCGCCGGGGCTACACCTTC. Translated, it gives CASSLDIGPWGGSRRGYTF.

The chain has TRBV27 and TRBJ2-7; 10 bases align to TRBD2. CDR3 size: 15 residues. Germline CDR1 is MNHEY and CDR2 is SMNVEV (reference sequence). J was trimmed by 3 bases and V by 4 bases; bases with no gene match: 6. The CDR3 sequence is CASSSLAGANYEQYF. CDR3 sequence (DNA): TGTGCCAGCAGTTCCCTAGCGGGAGCAAACTACGAGCAGTACTTC.

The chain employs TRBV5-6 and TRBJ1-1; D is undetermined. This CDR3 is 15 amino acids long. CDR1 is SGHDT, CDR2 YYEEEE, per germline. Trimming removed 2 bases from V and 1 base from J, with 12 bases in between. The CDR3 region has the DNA TGTGCCAGCAGCTTTCTCGGGTCCAAGAACACTGAAGCTTTCTTT. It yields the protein CASSFLGSKNTEAFF.

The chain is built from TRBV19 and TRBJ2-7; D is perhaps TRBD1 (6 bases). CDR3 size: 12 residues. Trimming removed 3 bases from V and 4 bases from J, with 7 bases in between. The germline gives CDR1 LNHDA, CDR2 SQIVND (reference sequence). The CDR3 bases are TGTGCCAGTAGTATTCAGGGGTACGAGCAGTACTTC. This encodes CASSIQGYEQYF.

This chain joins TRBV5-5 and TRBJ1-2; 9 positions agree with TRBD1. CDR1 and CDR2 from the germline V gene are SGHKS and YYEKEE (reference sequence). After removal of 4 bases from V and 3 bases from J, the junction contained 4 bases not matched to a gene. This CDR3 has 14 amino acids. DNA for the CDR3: TGTGCCAGCAGCCCGGACAGGGGACACTATGGCTACACCTTC. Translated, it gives CASSPDRGHYGYTF.

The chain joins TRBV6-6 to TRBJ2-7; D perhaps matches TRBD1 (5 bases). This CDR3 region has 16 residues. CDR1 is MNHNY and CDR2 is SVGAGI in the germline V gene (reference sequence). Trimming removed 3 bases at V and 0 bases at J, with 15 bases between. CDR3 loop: CASSYAPQATSYEQYF. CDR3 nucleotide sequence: TGTGCCAGCAGTTATGCCCCACAGGCTACCTCCTACGAGCAGTACTTC.

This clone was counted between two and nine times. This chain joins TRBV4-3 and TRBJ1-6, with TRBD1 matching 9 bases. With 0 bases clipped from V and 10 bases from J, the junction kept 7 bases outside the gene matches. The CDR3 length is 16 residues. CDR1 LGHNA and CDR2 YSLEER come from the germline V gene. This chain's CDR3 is CASSQDRTGTGSPLHF. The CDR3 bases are TGCGCCAGCAGCCAAGACCGGACAGGGACAGGGTCACCCCTCCACTTT.

The CDR3 loop reads CASSGQLREPQHF. The CDR3 DNA reads as TGTGCCAGCAGTGGACAGCTCAGAGAGCCCCAGCATTTT. J is TRBJ1-5 and V is TRBV2; perhaps TRBD1 as D (5 bases). CDR1 SNHLY and CDR2 FYNNEI come from the germline V gene. The CDR3 runs to 13 residues. V was cut by 4 bases and J by 8 bases, with 12 bases left in between.

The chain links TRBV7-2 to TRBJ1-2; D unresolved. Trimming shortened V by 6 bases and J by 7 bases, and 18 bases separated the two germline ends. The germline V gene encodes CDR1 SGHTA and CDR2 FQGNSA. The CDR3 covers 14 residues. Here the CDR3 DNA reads TGTGCCAGCAGTTCGGAACAGTCTTCATCTGGCTACACCTTC. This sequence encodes CASSSEQSSSGYTF.

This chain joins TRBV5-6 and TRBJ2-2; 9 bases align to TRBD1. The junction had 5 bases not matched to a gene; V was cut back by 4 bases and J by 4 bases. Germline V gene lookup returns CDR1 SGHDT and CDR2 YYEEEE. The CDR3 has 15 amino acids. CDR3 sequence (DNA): TGTGCCAGCAGCCAACAGGGGGCGAGCACCGGGGAGCTGTTTTTT. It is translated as CASSQQGASTGELFF.

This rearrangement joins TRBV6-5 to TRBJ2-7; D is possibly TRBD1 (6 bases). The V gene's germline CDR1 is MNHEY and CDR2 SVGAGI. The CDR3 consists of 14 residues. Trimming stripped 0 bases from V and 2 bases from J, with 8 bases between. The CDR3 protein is CASSYSRTAYEQYF. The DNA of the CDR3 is TGTGCCAGCAGTTACTCGAGGACAGCCTACGAGCAGTACTTC.

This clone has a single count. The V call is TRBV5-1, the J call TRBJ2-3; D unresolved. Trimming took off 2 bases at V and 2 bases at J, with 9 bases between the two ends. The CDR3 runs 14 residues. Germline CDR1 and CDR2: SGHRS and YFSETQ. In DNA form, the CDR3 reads TGCGCCAGCAGCTTTTCAGTCTCCACAGATACGCAGTATTTT. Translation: CASSFSVSTDTQYF. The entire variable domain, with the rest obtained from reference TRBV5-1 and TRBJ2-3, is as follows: KAGVTQTPRYLIKTRGQQVTLSCSPISGHRSVSWYQQTPGQGLQFLFEYFSETQRNKGNFPGRFSGRQFSNSRSEMNVSTLELGDSALYLCASSFSVSTDTQYFGPGTRLTVL.

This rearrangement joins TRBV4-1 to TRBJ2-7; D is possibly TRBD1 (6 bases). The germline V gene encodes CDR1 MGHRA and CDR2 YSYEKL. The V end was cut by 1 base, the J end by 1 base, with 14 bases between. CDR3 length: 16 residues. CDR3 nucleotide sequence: TGCGCCAGCAGCCAAGCCCCGTTAGGGGGATCCTACGAGCAGTACTTC. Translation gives CASSQAPLGGSYEQYF.

As DNA, the CDR3 is TGTGCCAGCAGCCCGGCCGTAGGGGGGGCCAACACAGATACGCAGTATTTT. As protein: CASSPAVGGANTDTQYF. The chain uses TRBV4-2 and TRBJ2-3, with a possible D match to TRBD2 (7 bases). The CDR3 contains 17 residues. Germline V CDR1 and CDR2: LGHNA, YNFKEQ. V lost 4 bases, J lost 2 bases, and 19 bases lay in between.